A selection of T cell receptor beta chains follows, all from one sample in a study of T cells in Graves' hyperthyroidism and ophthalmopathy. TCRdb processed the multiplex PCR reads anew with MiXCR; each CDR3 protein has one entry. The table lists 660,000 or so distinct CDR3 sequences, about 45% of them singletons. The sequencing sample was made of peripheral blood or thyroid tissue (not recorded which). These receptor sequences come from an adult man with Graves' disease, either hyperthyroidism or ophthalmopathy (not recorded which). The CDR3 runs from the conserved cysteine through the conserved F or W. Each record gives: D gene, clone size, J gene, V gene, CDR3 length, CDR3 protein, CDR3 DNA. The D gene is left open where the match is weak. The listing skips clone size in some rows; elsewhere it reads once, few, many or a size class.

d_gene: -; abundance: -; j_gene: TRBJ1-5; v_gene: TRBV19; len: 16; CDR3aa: CASSIGGFGSNQPQHF; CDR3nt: TGTGCCAGTAGTATCGGGGGATTTGGGAGCAATCAGCCCCAGCATTTT
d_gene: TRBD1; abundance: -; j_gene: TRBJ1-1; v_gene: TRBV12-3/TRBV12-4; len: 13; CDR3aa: CASSPGTATLSFF; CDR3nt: TGTGCCAGCAGCCCAGGGACAGCCACCCTATCTTTCTTT
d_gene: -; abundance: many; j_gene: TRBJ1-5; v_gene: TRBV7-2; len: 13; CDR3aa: CASSLDSRGPQHF; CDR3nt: TGTGCCAGCAGCTTAGACAGTCGAGGCCCCCAGCATTTT
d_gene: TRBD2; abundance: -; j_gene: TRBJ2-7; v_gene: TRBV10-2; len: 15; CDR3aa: CASSLSPGRDGEQYF; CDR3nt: TGCGCCAGCAGTTTGTCCCCAGGGAGGGATGGCGAGCAGTACTTC
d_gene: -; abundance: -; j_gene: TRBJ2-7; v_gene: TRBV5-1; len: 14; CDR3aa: CASSTPGPRNEQYF; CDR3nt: TGTGCCAGCAGCACGCCCGGGCCGAGGAACGAGCAGTACTTC
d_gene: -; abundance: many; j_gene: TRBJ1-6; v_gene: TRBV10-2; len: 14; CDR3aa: CASTPRLQGLPLHF; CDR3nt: TGCGCCAGCACCCCCCGGCTTCAGGGGTTACCCCTCCACTTT
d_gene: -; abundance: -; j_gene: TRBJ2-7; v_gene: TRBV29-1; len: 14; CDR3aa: CSAQVAQGAGELYF; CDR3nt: -
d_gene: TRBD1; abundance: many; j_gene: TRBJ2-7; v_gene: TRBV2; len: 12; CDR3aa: CATGTGAYEQYF; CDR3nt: TGTGCCACCGGGACAGGTGCCTACGAGCAGTACTTC
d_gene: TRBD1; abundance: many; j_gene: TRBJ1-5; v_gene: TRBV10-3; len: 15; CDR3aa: CAISEGGTANQPQHF; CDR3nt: TGTGCCATCAGTGAAGGGGGGACAGCCAATCAGCCCCAGCATTTT
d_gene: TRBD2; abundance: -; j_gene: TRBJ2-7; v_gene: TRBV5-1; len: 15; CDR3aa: CASSSTSGRTYEQYF; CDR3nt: TGCGCCAGCAGCTCTACTAGCGGGAGAACCTACGAGCAGTACTTC
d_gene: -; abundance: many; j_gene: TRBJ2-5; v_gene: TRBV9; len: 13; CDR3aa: CASSSHSQETQYF; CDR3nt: TGTGCCAGCAGCTCCCACTCCCAAGAGACCCAGTACTTC
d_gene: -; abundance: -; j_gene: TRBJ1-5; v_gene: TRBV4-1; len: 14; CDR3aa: CASSQEQRNQPQHF; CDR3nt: TGCGCCAGCAGCCAAGAACAGCGCAATCAGCCCCAGCATTTT
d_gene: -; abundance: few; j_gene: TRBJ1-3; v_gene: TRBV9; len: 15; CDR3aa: CASSAEGSPGNTIYF; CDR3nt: TGTGCCAGCAGCGCCGAGGGCAGCCCTGGAAACACCATATATTTT
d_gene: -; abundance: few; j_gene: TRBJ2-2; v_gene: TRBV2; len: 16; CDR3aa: CASSPPLRRNTGELFF; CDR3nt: TGTGCCAGCAGCCCCCCCCTAAGACGGAACACCGGGGAGCTGTTTTTT
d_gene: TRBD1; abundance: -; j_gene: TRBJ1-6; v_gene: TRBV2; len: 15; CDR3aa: CASKPGQGANSPLHF; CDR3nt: TGTGCCAGCAAACCGGGACAGGGGGCCAATTCACCCCTCCACTTT
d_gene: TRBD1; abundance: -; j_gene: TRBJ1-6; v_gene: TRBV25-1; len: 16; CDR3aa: CASSATDRVLNSPLHF; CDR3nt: TGTGCCAGCAGCGCCACGGACAGGGTTCTAAATTCACCCCTCCACTTT
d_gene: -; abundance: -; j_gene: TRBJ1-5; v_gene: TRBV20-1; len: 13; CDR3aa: CSANRQGNQPQHF; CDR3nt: TGCAGTGCTAATAGACAGGGCAATCAGCCCCAGCATTTT
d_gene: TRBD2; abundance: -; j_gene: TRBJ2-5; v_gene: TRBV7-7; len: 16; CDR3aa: CASSLVIAGEEETQYF; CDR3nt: TGTGCTAGCAGCTTAGTCATAGCGGGAGAGGAAGAGACCCAGTACTTC
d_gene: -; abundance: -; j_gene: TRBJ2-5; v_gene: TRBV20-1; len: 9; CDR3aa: CSARWTQYF; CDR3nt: TGCAGTGCTAGATGGACCCAGTACTTC
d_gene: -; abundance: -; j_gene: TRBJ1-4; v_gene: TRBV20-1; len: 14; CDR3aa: CSAREGPRDEKLFF; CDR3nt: TGCAGTGCTAGAGAGGGCCCGAGGGATGAAAAACTGTTTTTT
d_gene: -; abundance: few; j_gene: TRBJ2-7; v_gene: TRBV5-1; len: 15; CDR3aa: CASSSGASIGYEQYF; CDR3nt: TGCGCCAGCAGCTCAGGGGCTAGTATTGGGTACGAGCAGTACTTC
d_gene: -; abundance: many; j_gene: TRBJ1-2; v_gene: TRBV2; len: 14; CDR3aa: CASRDGRSNYGYTF; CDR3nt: TGTGCCAGCAGGGACGGCAGATCTAACTATGGCTACACCTTC
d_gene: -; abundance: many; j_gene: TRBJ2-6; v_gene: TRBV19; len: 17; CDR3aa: CASSRRHSSSGANVLTF; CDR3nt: TGTGCCAGTAGTAGGAGGCACAGTAGCTCTGGGGCCAACGTCCTGACTTTC
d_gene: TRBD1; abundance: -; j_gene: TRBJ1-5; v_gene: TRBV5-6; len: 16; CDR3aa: CASSLAGTGGKQPQHF; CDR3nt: TGTGCCAGCAGTTTGGCCGGGACAGGGGGCAAACAGCCCCAGCATTTT
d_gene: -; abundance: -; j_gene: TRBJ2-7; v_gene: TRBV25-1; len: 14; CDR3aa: CARAPGLSSYEQYF; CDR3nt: TGTGCTAGAGCCCCGGGGCTAAGCTCCTACGAGCAGTACTTC
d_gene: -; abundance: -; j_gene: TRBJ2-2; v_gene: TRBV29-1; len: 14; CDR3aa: CSVRGMGNTGELFF; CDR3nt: TGCAGCGTGAGGGGGATGGGTAACACCGGGGAGCTGTTTTTT
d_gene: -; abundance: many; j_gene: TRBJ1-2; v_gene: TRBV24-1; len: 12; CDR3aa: CATSDFSDGYTF; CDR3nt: TGTGCCACCAGTGATTTTTCGGATGGCTACACCTTC
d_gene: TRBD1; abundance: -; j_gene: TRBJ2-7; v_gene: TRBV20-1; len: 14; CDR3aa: CSASPGQLSYEQYF; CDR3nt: TGCAGTGCTAGTCCGGGACAGTTATCCTACGAGCAGTACTTC
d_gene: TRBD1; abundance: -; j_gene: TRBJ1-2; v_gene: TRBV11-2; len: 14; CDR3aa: CASSPTGGAEGYTF; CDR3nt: TGTGCCAGCTCACCTACAGGGGGCGCGGAGGGCTACACCTTC